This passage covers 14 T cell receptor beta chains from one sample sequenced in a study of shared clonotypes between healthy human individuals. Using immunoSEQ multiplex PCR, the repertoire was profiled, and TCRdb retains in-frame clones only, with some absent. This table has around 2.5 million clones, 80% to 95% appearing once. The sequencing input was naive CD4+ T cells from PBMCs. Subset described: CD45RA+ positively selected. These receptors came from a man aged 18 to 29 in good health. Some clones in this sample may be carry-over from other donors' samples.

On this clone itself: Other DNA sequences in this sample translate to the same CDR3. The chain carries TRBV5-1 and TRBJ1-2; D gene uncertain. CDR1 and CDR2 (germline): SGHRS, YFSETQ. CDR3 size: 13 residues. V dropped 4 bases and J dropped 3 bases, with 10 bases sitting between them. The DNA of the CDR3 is TGCGCCAGCAGCCCCGTTAGTGACTATGGCTACACCTTC. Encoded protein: CASSPVSDYGYTF.

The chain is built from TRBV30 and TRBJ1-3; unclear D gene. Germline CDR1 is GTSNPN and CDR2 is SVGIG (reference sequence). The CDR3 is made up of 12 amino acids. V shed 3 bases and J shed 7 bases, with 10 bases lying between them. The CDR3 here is CAWSHRGNTIYF. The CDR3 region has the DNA TGTGCCTGGAGCCACCGCGGCAACACCATATATTTT.

The CDR3 nucleotides read TGCGCCAGCGGCGTTTCCGGGGGCTTAACAGATACGCAGTATTTT. Amino acid sequence: CASGVSGGLTDTQYF. The rearrangement joins TRBV5-1 to TRBJ2-3; D may correspond to TRBD1 or TRBD2 (6 bases each). The CDR3 sequence is 15 residues long. Germline V lookup: CDR1 SGHRS, CDR2 YFSETQ. V was cut by 7 bases and J by 3 bases, with 18 bases left in between.

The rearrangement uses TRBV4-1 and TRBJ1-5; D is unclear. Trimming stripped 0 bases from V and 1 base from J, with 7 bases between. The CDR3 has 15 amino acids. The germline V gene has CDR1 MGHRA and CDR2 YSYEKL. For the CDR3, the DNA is TGCGCCAGCAGCCAAGATGACGGAAGCAATCAGCCCCAGCATTTT. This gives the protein CASSQDDGSNQPQHF.

CDR3 coding DNA: TGTGCCAGTAGTTCAGGGGGCCCGAACACTGAAGCTTTCTTT. Encoded protein: CASSSGGPNTEAFF. The chain links TRBV19 to TRBJ1-1; 8 bases fit TRBD1. Germline lookup yields CDR1 LNHDA and CDR2 SQIVND (reference sequence). The CDR3 totals 14 residues. The junction had 3 bases not matched to a gene; V was cut back by 5 bases and J by 1 base. The full variable domain, with the rest looked up from reference TRBV19 and TRBJ1-1, is DGGITQSPKYLFRKEGQNVTLSCEQNLNHDAMYWYRQDPGQGLRLIYYSQIVNDFQKGDIAEGYSVSREKKESFPLTVTSAQKNPTAFYLCASSSGGPNTEAFFGQGTRLTVV.

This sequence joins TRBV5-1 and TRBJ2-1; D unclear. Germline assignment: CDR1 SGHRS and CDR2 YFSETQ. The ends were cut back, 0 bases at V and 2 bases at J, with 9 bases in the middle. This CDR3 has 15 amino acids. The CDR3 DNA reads TGCGCCAGCAGCTTGGCTACGGTTACCTACAATGAGCAGTTCTTC. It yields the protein CASSLATVTYNEQFF.

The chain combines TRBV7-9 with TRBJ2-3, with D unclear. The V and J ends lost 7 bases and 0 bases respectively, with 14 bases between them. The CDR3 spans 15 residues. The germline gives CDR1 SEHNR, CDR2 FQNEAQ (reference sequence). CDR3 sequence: CASTNPGLSTDTQYF. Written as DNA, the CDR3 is TGTGCCAGCACCAACCCGGGCTTAAGCACAGATACGCAGTATTTT.

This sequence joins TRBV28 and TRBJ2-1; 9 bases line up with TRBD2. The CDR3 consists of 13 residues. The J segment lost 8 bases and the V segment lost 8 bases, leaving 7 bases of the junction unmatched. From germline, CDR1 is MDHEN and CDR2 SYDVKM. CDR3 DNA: TGTGCCAGCTTACCAGCGGGAGGCCATGAGCAGTTCTTC. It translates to CASLPAGGHEQFF.

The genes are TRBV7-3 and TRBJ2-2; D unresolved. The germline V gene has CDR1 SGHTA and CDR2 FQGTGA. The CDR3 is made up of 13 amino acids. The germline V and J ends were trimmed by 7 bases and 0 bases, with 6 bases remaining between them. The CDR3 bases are TGTGCCAGCACTGGACCGAACACCGGGGAGCTGTTTTTT. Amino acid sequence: CASTGPNTGELFF.

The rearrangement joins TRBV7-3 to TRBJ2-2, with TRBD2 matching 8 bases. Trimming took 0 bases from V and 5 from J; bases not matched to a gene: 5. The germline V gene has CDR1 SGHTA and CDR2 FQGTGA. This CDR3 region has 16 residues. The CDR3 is CASSLTPPGGTGELFF. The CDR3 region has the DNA TGTGCCAGCAGCTTAACGCCTCCGGGGGGGACCGGGGAGCTGTTTTTT.

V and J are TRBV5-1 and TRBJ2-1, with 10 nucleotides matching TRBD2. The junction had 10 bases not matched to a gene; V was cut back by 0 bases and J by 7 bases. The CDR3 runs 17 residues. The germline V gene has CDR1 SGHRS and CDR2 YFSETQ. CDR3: CASSLDIAGGRTNEQFF. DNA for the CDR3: TGCGCCAGCAGCTTGGACATAGCGGGAGGCCGTACAAATGAGCAGTTCTTC.

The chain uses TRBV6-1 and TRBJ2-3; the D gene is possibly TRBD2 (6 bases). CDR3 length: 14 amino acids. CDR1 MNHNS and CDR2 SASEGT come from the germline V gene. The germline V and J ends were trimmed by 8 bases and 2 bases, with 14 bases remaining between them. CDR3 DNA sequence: TGTGCCAGCTTGCGGGACGGAAACACAGATACGCAGTATTTT. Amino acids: CASLRDGNTDTQYF.

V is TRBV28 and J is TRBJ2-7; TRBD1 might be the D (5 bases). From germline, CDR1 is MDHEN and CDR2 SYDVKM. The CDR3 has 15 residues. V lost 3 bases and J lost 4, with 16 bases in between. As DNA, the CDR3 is TGTGCCAGCAGTTTTAGGGGCGCAGGGTTATACGAGCAGTACTTC. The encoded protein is CASSFRGAGLYEQYF. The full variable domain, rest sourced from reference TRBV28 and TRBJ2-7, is DVKVTQSSRYLVKRTGEKVFLECVQDMDHENMFWYRQDPGLGLRLIYFSYDVKMKEKGDIPEGYSVSREKKERFSLILESASTNQTSMYLCASSFRGAGLYEQYFGPGTRLTVT.

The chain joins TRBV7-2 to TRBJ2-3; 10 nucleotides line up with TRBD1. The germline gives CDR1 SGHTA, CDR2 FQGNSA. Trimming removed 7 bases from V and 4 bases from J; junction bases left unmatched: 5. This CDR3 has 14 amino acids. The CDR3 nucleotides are TGTGCCAGCACCCCGACAGGGGGCCCAGATACGCAGTATTTT. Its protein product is CASTPTGGPDTQYF.